This TCR beta chain was recovered during a study of cytomegalovirus exposure and HLA in healthy donors. About the study: Most donors, 81% of several hundred genotyped, fell in the Caucasian-associated ancestry cluster.

Primers included in the PCR were 60 Vbeta and 13 Jbeta primers. TCRdb's copy holds only in-frame clones and misses some; the assay was immunoSEQ multiplex PCR. The sample includes about 75,000 clones. The CDR3 has 14 residues. V shed 5 bases and J shed 6 bases, with 15 bases lying between them. Germline V gives CDR1 SGHNT, CDR2 YENEEA. In regard to this clone: What it recognizes is unknown.

Study observations and caveats: Sequencing likely generated an artifact that appeared as a cluster of highly shared sequence variants. A missense variant in DCLRE1C was later tied to TCR beta V- and J-gene trimming. Per a prior analysis, the majority of TCR beta V segments were productive roughly 90% or roughly 30% of the time.

The chain uses TRBV11-3 and TRBJ2-3; D is perhaps TRBD1 (5 bases). This clonotype originated in a man between 40 and 49 years old in good health and CMV-seronegative. The specimen sequenced was PBMCs. The CDR3 DNA reads as TGTGCCAGCAGCCTCCGACAGATGAGCGATACGCAGTATTTT. Translating it yields CASSLRQMSDTQYF.